A single sample gave rise to the 7 T cell receptor beta chains below, sequenced in a study of CD8+ T cells in alopecia areata. Reverse transcription of extracted RNA yielded cDNA, which provided the sequencing template. Clones were sequenced by immunoSEQ multiplex PCR, and TCRdb holds only the in-frame ones, with some missing. This table has under 250,000 clones, about three fifths appearing once. Sequencing was performed on CD4+ T cells sorted from blood, taken at week 0. The receptors were gathered from a human donor with alopecia areata.

This clone was detected only a few times. The V call is TRBV7-3, the J call TRBJ2-5; 11 nucleotides align to TRBD2. The J segment lost 1 base and the V segment lost 5 bases, leaving 3 bases of the junction unmatched. This CDR3 has 15 amino acids. Germline assignment: CDR1 SGHTA and CDR2 FQGTGA. This chain's CDR3 is CASSVTSGGQETQYF. In DNA form, the CDR3 reads TGTGCCAGCAGCGTTACTAGCGGGGGCCAAGAGACCCAGTACTTC.

The V and J genes are TRBV10-3 and TRBJ1-2; perhaps TRBD1 as D (6 bases). With 0 bases removed from V and 4 bases from J, the gap between germline ends came to 9 bases. The CDR3 length is 14 residues. Germline values: CDR1 ENHRY, CDR2 SYGVKD. CDR3: CAISESTGFYGYTF. The CDR3 region has the DNA TGTGCCATCAGTGAGTCGACAGGTTTCTATGGCTACACCTTC.

This rearrangement joins TRBV15 to TRBJ2-7, with no clear D. This CDR3 is 14 amino acids long. The ends were cut back, 0 bases at V and 2 bases at J, with 8 bases in the middle. Germline V lookup: CDR1 LNHNV, CDR2 YYDKDF (reference sequence). The CDR3 loop reads CATSRDKVAYEQYF. Here the CDR3 DNA reads TGTGCCACCAGCAGAGATAAGGTCGCCTACGAGCAGTACTTC.

This chain uses TRBV5-4 with TRBJ2-6; 12 bases are shared with TRBD1. The junction had 6 bases not matched to a gene; V was cut back by 4 bases and J by 4 bases. The CDR3 consists of 17 residues. The V gene's germline CDR1 is SGHNT and CDR2 YYREEE (reference sequence). The CDR3 loop reads CASSTGQGALGANVLTF. The CDR3 DNA sequence: TGTGCCAGCAGCACGGGACAGGGGGCGCTGGGGGCCAACGTCCTGACTTTC.

This clone turned up a few times. V is TRBV5-1 and J is TRBJ1-3; no clear D. The CDR3 runs to 17 residues. Trimming stripped 4 bases from V and 0 bases from J, with 17 bases between. Germline V gene data show CDR1 as SGHRS and CDR2 as YFSETQ. CDR3 in DNA: TGCGCCAGCAGCCCAGACGGCAGTTCCTTCTCTGGAAACACCATATATTTT. It translates to CASSPDGSSFSGNTIYF.

This chain links TRBV11-2 with TRBJ1-5; D is unresolved. The germline CDR1 and CDR2 sequences are SGHAT and FQNNGV. This CDR3 spans 14 amino acids. Trimming cost V 2 bases and J 1 base, with 6 bases left between them. This chain's CDR3 is CASSLMGSNQPQHF. DNA of the CDR3: TGTGCCAGCAGCTTAATGGGAAGCAATCAGCCCCAGCATTTT.

This sequence joins TRBV6-6 and TRBJ1-6; no clear D. CDR3 length equals 15 residues. Trimming left V 6 bases short and J 8 bases short, with 17 bases between. The germline CDR1 and CDR2 sequences are MNHNY and SVGAGI (reference sequence). In nucleotides, the CDR3 is TGTGCCAGCAGGACGATTGCTAAAGGAGATTCACCCCTCCACTTT. Its translation is CASRTIAKGDSPLHF.